These T cell receptor beta chains were read from a single sample in a study of T-cell memory formation after mild COVID-19. A single record per CDR3 protein comes from TCRdb applying MiXCR to the 5' RACE reads. Of approximately 290,000 distinct CDR3 sequences listed, over 7% are singletons. Sequences were obtained from PBMCs or a T cell subset sorted from them (not recorded which). The receptors come from a man aged 18 to 35 who had mild COVID-19 (a few samples of this study predate the infection). Cell type and time point are not known. Both conserved end residues are part of each CDR3. The D gene is left open where the match is weak. Size is stated for part of the rows, as once, few or many counts, or as a class when the clone is expanded.

j_call: TRBJ1-4
d_call: NA
v_call: TRBV4-2
clone_size: NA
cdr3_aa: CASSQVGTNEKLFF
cdr3_nt: TGTGCCAGCAGCCAAGTTGGAACTAATGAAAAACTGTTTTTT

j_call: TRBJ2-2
d_call: TRBD2
v_call: TRBV19
clone_size: NA
cdr3_aa: CASSMGIAGTNTGELFF
cdr3_nt: TGTGCCAGTAGTATGGGTATAGCGGGGACGAACACCGGGGAGCTGTTTTTT

j_call: TRBJ1-5
d_call: NA
v_call: TRBV7-2
clone_size: NA
cdr3_aa: CASSLSSTGTYQPQHF
cdr3_nt: TGTGCCAGCAGCTTATCCTCGACAGGTACTTATCAGCCCCAGCATTTT

j_call: TRBJ2-1
d_call: TRBD2
v_call: TRBV28
clone_size: NA
cdr3_aa: CASSSLAGGPDEQFF
cdr3_nt: TGTGCCAGCAGCTCACTAGCGGGGGGGCCTGATGAGCAGTTCTTC

j_call: TRBJ1-1
d_call: NA
v_call: TRBV20-1
clone_size: NA
cdr3_aa: CSARGTSGHTPEAFF
cdr3_nt: TGCAGTGCTAGAGGAACCTCGGGACATACCCCTGAAGCTTTCTTT

j_call: TRBJ1-2
d_call: TRBD1
v_call: TRBV7-2
clone_size: NA
cdr3_aa: CASSSPGQGSSTF
cdr3_nt: TGTGCCAGCAGCTCCCCGGGACAGGGGAGCTCCACCTTC

j_call: TRBJ1-2
d_call: TRBD1
v_call: TRBV20-1
clone_size: NA
cdr3_aa: CSGWTGNGYTF
cdr3_nt: TGCAGTGGCTGGACAGGGAATGGCTACACCTTC

j_call: TRBJ1-3
d_call: NA
v_call: TRBV11-2
clone_size: NA
cdr3_aa: CASSFWGASGNTIYF
cdr3_nt: TGTGCCAGCAGCTTCTGGGGGGCATCTGGAAACACCATATATTTT

j_call: TRBJ2-2
d_call: NA
v_call: TRBV7-9
clone_size: NA
cdr3_aa: CASSIYQELFF
cdr3_nt: TGTGCCAGCAGCATCTACCAGGAGCTGTTTTTT

j_call: TRBJ2-4
d_call: NA
v_call: TRBV5-5
clone_size: few
cdr3_aa: CASSLVGRAPLAKNIQYF
cdr3_nt: TGTGCCAGCAGCTTGGTTGGCCGAGCTCCCCTGGCCAAAAACATTCAGTACTTC

j_call: TRBJ2-3
d_call: NA
v_call: TRBV5-4
clone_size: NA
cdr3_aa: CASSQQLSTDTQYF
cdr3_nt: TGTGCCAGCAGTCAGCAGTTAAGCACAGATACGCAGTATTTT

j_call: TRBJ2-5
d_call: NA
v_call: TRBV5-1
clone_size: few
cdr3_aa: CASSLVAGAEETQYF
cdr3_nt: TGCGCCAGCAGCTTGGTAGCTGGGGCTGAAGAGACCCAGTACTTC

j_call: TRBJ1-2
d_call: TRBD1
v_call: TRBV27
clone_size: few
cdr3_aa: CASASGQGGYGYTF
cdr3_nt: TGTGCCAGCGCATCGGGACAGGGAGGTTATGGCTACACCTTC

j_call: TRBJ2-6
d_call: NA
v_call: TRBV2
clone_size: many
cdr3_aa: CASHFDGANVLTF
cdr3_nt: TGTGCCAGCCATTTTGATGGGGCCAACGTCCTGACTTTC

j_call: TRBJ2-5
d_call: NA
v_call: TRBV19
clone_size: few
cdr3_aa: CASSILGLVSETQYF
cdr3_nt: TGTGCCAGTAGTATCTTGGGTTTGGTTAGCGAGACCCAGTACTTC

j_call: TRBJ2-7
d_call: TRBD2
v_call: TRBV3-1
clone_size: many
cdr3_aa: CASSFSGGLEQYF
cdr3_nt: TGTGCCAGCAGCTTTAGCGGGGGACTCGAGCAGTACTTC

j_call: TRBJ2-1
d_call: NA
v_call: TRBV20-1
clone_size: few
cdr3_aa: CSARQVISSYNEQFF
cdr3_nt: TGCAGTGCTAGGCAAGTGATTAGCTCCTACAATGAGCAGTTCTTC

j_call: TRBJ1-6
d_call: NA
v_call: TRBV10-3
clone_size: NA
cdr3_aa: CAISLSGASYNSPLHF
cdr3_nt: TGTGCCATCAGTTTATCAGGGGCGTCCTATAATTCACCCCTCCACTTT

j_call: TRBJ2-5
d_call: TRBD1
v_call: TRBV5-1
clone_size: few
cdr3_aa: CASSTPPGQGRGWQETQYF
cdr3_nt: TGCGCCAGCAGCACACCACCGGGACAGGGAAGGGGTTGGCAAGAGACCCAGTACTTC

j_call: TRBJ1-1
d_call: NA
v_call: TRBV11-3
clone_size: few
cdr3_aa: CASSQGTGTEAFF
cdr3_nt: TGTGCCAGCAGCCAAGGGACGGGCACTGAAGCTTTCTTT

j_call: TRBJ2-3
d_call: NA
v_call: TRBV10-3
clone_size: few
cdr3_aa: CAISEGGGGDTQYF
cdr3_nt: TGTGCCATCAGTGAGGGCGGGGGCGGAGATACGCAGTATTTT

j_call: TRBJ2-7
d_call: NA
v_call: TRBV4-1
clone_size: many
cdr3_aa: CASSQVGQNYEQYF
cdr3_nt: TGCGCCAGCAGCCAAGTGGGGCAGAACTACGAGCAGTACTTC

j_call: TRBJ1-1
d_call: TRBD1
v_call: TRBV5-1
clone_size: many
cdr3_aa: CASSLGTGALNTEAFF
cdr3_nt: TGCGCCAGCAGCCTAGGGACAGGAGCCCTGAACACTGAAGCTTTCTTT

j_call: TRBJ2-1
d_call: TRBD2
v_call: TRBV5-1
clone_size: NA
cdr3_aa: CASSPGTSGGNEQFF
cdr3_nt: TGCGCCAGCAGCCCCGGGACTAGCGGGGGCAATGAGCAGTTCTTC

j_call: TRBJ1-1
d_call: NA
v_call: TRBV10-3
clone_size: NA
cdr3_aa: CAISVEVGRVNTEAFF
cdr3_nt: TGTGCCATCAGTGTGGAAGTTGGCAGGGTGAACACTGAAGCTTTCTTT

j_call: TRBJ1-1
d_call: NA
v_call: TRBV6-2/TRBV6-3
clone_size: NA
cdr3_aa: CASSPFPGTGSEAFF
cdr3_nt: TGTGCCAGCAGCCCTTTCCCCGGGACTGGAAGTGAAGCTTTCTTT

j_call: TRBJ1-1
d_call: NA
v_call: TRBV12-3/TRBV12-4
clone_size: few
cdr3_aa: CASSSQGWTEAFF
cdr3_nt: TGTGCCAGCAGTTCCCAGGGTTGGACTGAAGCTTTCTTT

j_call: TRBJ2-3
d_call: NA
v_call: TRBV7-2
clone_size: few
cdr3_aa: CASSRLGPTDTQYF
cdr3_nt: TGTGCCAGCAGCCGACTAGGACCCACCGATACGCAGTATTTT

j_call: TRBJ2-3
d_call: NA
v_call: TRBV29-1
clone_size: NA
cdr3_aa: CSVRKNTQYF
cdr3_nt: TGCAGCGTGAGAAAAAATACGCAGTATTTT

j_call: TRBJ1-2
d_call: NA
v_call: TRBV12-3/TRBV12-4
clone_size: NA
cdr3_aa: CASSPPPRGYGYTF
cdr3_nt: TGTGCCAGCAGTCCACCTCCCAGGGGCTATGGCTACACCTTC

j_call: TRBJ2-1
d_call: NA
v_call: TRBV7-9
clone_size: few
cdr3_aa: CASSPRVPEQFF
cdr3_nt: TGTGCCAGCAGCCCCCGGGTACCTGAGCAGTTCTTC

j_call: TRBJ2-1
d_call: TRBD2
v_call: TRBV2
clone_size: few
cdr3_aa: CATGGLAYNEQFF
cdr3_nt: TGTGCCACCGGGGGACTAGCCTACAATGAGCAGTTCTTC

j_call: TRBJ1-2
d_call: NA
v_call: TRBV5-5
clone_size: NA
cdr3_aa: CASRSGGQHYGYTF
cdr3_nt: TGTGCCAGCAGATCGGGGGGGCAACACTATGGCTACACCTTC

j_call: TRBJ2-3
d_call: TRBD1
v_call: TRBV20-1
clone_size: many
cdr3_aa: CSAKGQGDADTQYF
cdr3_nt: TGCAGTGCTAAGGGACAGGGAGATGCAGATACGCAGTATTTT

j_call: TRBJ2-1
d_call: TRBD2
v_call: TRBV5-1
clone_size: many
cdr3_aa: CASSLAPSGGEQFF
cdr3_nt: TGCGCCAGCAGCTTGGCCCCTAGCGGCGGTGAGCAGTTCTTC

j_call: TRBJ1-1
d_call: NA
v_call: TRBV6-2/TRBV6-3
clone_size: few
cdr3_aa: CASSYPLSTEAFF
cdr3_nt: TGTGCCAGCAGTTATCCACTCTCCACTGAAGCTTTCTTT

j_call: TRBJ2-3
d_call: NA
v_call: TRBV5-1
clone_size: few
cdr3_aa: CASSLVFADTQYF
cdr3_nt: TGCGCCAGCAGCTTGGTATTTGCAGATACGCAGTATTTT

j_call: TRBJ1-5
d_call: TRBD1
v_call: TRBV3-1
clone_size: many
cdr3_aa: CASSLGQGANQPQHF
cdr3_nt: TGTGCCAGCAGCCTGGGACAGGGTGCCAATCAGCCCCAGCATTTT

j_call: TRBJ2-5
d_call: NA
v_call: TRBV7-9
clone_size: few
cdr3_aa: CASRRRTAIQETQYF
cdr3_nt: TGTGCCAGCAGACGGAGGACAGCTATCCAAGAGACCCAGTACTTC

j_call: TRBJ2-7
d_call: TRBD1
v_call: TRBV12-3/TRBV12-4
clone_size: many
cdr3_aa: CATSGTASYEQYF
cdr3_nt: TGTGCCACCTCAGGGACAGCCTCCTACGAGCAGTACTTC

j_call: TRBJ1-6
d_call: NA
v_call: TRBV7-6
clone_size: many
cdr3_aa: CASSLAENSPLHF
cdr3_nt: TGTGCCAGCAGCTTAGCAGAGAATTCACCCCTCCACTTT

j_call: TRBJ2-1
d_call: TRBD2
v_call: TRBV9
clone_size: many
cdr3_aa: CASSDSSGVDNEQFF
cdr3_nt: TGTGCCAGCAGTGACTCTAGCGGGGTCGACAATGAGCAGTTCTTC

j_call: TRBJ1-4
d_call: TRBD1
v_call: TRBV6-5
clone_size: many
cdr3_aa: CASSLGQGNEKLFF
cdr3_nt: TGTGCCAGCAGTTTGGGACAGGGAAATGAAAAACTGTTTTTT

j_call: TRBJ2-7
d_call: NA
v_call: TRBV7-2
clone_size: few
cdr3_aa: CASSLSRTPYEQYF
cdr3_nt: TGTGCCAGCAGCTTAAGCAGGACCCCCTACGAGCAGTACTTC

j_call: TRBJ2-5
d_call: NA
v_call: TRBV5-1
clone_size: few
cdr3_aa: CASSLVTEETQYF
cdr3_nt: TGCGCCAGCAGCTTGGTGACAGAAGAGACCCAGTACTTC

j_call: TRBJ1-6
d_call: NA
v_call: TRBV4-3
clone_size: many
cdr3_aa: CASSQDWADSPLHF
cdr3_nt: TGCGCCAGCAGCCAAGACTGGGCGGATTCACCCCTCCACTTT